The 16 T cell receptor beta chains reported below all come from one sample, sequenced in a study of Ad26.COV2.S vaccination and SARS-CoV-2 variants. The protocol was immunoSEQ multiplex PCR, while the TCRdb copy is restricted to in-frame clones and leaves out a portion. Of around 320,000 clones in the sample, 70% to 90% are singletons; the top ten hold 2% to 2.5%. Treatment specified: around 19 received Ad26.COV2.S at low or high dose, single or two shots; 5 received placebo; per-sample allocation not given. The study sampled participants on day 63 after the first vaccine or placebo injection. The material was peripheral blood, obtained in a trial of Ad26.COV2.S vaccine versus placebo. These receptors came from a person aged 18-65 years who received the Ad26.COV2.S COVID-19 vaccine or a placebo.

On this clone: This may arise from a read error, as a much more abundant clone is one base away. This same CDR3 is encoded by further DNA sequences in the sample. CDR3 sequence (DNA): TGTGCCAGCAGTTACGCCGGTGAAGCTTTCTTT. Protein sequence: CASSYAGEAFF. This chain joins TRBV6-5 and TRBJ1-1; D gene ambiguous. Trimming left V 2 bases short and J 7 bases short, with 5 bases between. The V gene's germline CDR1 is MNHEY and CDR2 SVGAGI. The CDR3 runs 11 residues.

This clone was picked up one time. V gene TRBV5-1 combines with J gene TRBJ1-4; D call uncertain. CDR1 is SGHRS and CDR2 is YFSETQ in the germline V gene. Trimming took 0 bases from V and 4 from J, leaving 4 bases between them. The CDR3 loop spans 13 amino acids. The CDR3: CASSLGSNEKLFF. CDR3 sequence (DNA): TGCGCCAGCAGCTTGGGGAGTAATGAAAAACTGTTTTTT.

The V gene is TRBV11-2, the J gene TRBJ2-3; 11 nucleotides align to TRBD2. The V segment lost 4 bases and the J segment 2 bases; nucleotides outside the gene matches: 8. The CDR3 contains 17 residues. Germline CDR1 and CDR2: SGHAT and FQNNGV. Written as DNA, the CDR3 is TGTGCCAGCAGCTACGAGGTAGCGGGGGGGTTCACAGATACGCAGTATTTT. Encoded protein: CASSYEVAGGFTDTQYF.

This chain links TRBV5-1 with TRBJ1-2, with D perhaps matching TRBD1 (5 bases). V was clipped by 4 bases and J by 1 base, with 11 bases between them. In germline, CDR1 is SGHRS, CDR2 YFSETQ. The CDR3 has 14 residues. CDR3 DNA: TGCGCCAGCAGCCCCGCCGGGGGTAACTATGGCTACACCTTC. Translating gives CASSPAGGNYGYTF. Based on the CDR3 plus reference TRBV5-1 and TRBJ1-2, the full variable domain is KAGVTQTPRYLIKTRGQQVTLSCSPISGHRSVSWYQQTPGQGLQFLFEYFSETQRNKGNFPGRFSGRQFSNSRSEMNVSTLELGDSALYLCASSPAGGNYGYTFGSGTRLTVV.

The CDR3 bases are TGTGCCAGCAGCTTGGAGGCGGGGCCAAGCGCTGAAGCTTTCTTT. This codes for CASSLEAGPSAEAFF. V and J are TRBV5-4 and TRBJ1-1, with D perhaps matching TRBD1 (5 bases). Per the germline V gene, CDR1 is SGHNT and CDR2 is YYREEE (reference sequence). The CDR3 totals 15 residues. Deletions cut 0 bases from V and 6 bases from J, with 15 bases between.

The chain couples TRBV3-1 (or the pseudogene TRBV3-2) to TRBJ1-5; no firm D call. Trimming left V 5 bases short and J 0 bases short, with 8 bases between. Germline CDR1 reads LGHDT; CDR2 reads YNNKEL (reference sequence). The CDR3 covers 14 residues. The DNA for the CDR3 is TGTGCCAGCAGCGCCCAAAATAGCAATCAGCCCCAGCATTTT. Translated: CASSAQNSNQPQHF.

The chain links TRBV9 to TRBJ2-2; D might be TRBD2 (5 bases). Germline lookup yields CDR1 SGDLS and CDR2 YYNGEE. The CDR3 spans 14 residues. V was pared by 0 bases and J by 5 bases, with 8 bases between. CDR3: CASSVEGSTGELFF. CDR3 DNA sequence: TGTGCCAGCAGCGTAGAAGGGAGTACCGGGGAGCTGTTTTTT.

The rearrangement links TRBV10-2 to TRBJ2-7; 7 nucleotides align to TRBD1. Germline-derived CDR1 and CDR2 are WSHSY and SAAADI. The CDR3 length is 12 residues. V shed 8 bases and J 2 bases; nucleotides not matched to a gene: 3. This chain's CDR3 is CASRQGPYEQYF. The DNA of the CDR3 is TGCGCCAGCCGACAGGGCCCCTACGAGCAGTACTTC.

The CDR3 DNA follows: TGTGCCAGCAGACCTACAGGGTACTCTGGAAACACCATATATTTT. Protein sequence: CASRPTGYSGNTIYF. The V call is TRBV27, the J call TRBJ1-3; tentative D call: TRBD1 (6 bases). Germline V gene sequence: CDR1 MNHEY, CDR2 SMNVEV (reference sequence). V lost 6 bases to trimming and J lost 0 bases, with 12 bases between them. The CDR3 contains 15 residues.

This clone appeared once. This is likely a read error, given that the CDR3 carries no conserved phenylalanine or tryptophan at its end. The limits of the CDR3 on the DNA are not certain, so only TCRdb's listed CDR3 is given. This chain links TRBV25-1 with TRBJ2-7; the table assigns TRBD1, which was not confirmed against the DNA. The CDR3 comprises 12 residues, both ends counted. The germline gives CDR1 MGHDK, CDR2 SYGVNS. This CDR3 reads CATSHSRGQALR.

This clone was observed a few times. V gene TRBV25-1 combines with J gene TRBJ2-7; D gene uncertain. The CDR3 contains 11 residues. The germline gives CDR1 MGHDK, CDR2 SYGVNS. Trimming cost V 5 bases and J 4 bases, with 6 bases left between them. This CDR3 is CASSRSYEQYF. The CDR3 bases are TGTGCCAGCAGTCGATCTTACGAGCAGTACTTC.

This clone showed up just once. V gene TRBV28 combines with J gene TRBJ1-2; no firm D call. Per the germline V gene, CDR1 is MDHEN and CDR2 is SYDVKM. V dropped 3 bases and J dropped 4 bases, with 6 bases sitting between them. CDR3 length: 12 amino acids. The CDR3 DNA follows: TGTGCCAGCAGTTTCAACAGCTATGGCTACACCTTC. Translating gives CASSFNSYGYTF.

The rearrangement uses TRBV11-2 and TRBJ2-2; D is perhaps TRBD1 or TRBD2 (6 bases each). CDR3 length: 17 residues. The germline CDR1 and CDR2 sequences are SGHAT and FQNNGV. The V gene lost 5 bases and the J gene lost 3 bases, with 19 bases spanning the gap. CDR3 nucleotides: TGTGCCAGCAGCCCCGGCGGGGCGGGACATTACACCGGGGAGCTGTTTTTT. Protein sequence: CASSPGGAGHYTGELFF. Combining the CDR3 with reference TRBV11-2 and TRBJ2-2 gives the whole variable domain EAGVAQSPRYKIIEKRQSVAFWCNPISGHATLYWYQQILGQGPKLLIQFQNNGVVDDSQLPKDRFSAERLKGVDSTLKIQPAKLEDSAVYLCASSPGGAGHYTGELFFGEGSRLTVL.

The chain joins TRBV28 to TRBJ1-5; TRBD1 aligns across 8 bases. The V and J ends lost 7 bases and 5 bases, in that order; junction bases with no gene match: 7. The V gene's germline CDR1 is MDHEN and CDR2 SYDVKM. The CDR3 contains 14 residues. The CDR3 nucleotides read TGTGCCAGCACTGGGGACAGGAGCTATCAGCCCCAGCATTTT. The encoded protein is CASTGDRSYQPQHF.

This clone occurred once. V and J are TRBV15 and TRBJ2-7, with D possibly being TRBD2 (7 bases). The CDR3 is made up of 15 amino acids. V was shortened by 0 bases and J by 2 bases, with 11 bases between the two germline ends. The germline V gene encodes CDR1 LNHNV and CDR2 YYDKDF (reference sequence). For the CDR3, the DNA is TGTGCCACCAGCAGAGATCGAGGGGGGGCCTACGAGCAGTACTTC. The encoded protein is CATSRDRGGAYEQYF.

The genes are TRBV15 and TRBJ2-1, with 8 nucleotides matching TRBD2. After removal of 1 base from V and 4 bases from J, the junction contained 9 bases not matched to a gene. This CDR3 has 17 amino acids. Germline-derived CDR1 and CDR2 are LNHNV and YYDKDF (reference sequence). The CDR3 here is CATSRAAGGQVYNEQFF. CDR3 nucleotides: TGTGCCACCAGCAGAGCGGCGGGGGGTCAAGTTTACAATGAGCAGTTCTTC.